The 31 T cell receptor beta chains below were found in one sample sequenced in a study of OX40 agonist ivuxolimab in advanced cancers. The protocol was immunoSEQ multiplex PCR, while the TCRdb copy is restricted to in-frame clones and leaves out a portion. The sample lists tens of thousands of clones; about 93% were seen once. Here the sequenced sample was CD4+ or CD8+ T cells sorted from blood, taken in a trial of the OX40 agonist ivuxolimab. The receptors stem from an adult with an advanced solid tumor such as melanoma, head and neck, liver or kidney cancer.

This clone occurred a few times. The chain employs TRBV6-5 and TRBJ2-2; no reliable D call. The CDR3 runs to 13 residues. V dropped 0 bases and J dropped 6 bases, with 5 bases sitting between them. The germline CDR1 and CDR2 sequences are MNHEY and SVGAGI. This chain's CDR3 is CASSYSPPGELFF. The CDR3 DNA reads TGTGCCAGCAGTTACTCGCCTCCCGGGGAGCTGTTTTTT.

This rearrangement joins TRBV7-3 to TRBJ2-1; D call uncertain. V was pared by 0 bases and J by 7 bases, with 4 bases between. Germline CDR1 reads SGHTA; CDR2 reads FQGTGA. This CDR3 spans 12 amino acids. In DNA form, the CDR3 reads TGTGCCAGCAGCTTAACCGGGAATGAGCAGTTCTTC. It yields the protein CASSLTGNEQFF.

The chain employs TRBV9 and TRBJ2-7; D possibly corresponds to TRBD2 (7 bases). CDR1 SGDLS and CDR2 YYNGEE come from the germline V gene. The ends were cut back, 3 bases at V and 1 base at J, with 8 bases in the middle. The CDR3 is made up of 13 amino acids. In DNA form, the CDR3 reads TGTGCCAGCAGCGAGGGGGGGTCCTACGAGCAGTACTTC. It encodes CASSEGGSYEQYF.

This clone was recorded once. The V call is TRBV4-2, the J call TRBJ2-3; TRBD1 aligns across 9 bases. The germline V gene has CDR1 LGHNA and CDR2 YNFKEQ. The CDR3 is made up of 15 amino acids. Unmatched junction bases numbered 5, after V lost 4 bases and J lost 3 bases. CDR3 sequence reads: CASSPQQGATDTQYF. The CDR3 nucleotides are TGTGCCAGCAGCCCACAACAGGGGGCAACAGATACGCAGTATTTT.

CDR3 DNA: TGCAGCGTTGCGTCGGGGATCGTCTACGAGCAGTACTTC. The encoded protein is CSVASGIVYEQYF. The chain joins TRBV29-1 to TRBJ2-7; D possibly corresponds to TRBD2 (5 bases). Germline assignment: CDR1 SQVTM and CDR2 ANQGSEA. Trimming took 4 bases from V and 3 from J, leaving 13 bases between them. The CDR3 is 13 amino acids.

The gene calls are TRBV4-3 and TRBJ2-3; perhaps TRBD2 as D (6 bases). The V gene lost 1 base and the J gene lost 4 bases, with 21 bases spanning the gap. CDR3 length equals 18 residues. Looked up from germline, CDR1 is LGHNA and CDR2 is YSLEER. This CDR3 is CASSQGRLVFPGADTQYF. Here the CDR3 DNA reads TGCGCCAGCAGCCAAGGCCGACTAGTTTTTCCGGGGGCAGATACGCAGTATTTT.

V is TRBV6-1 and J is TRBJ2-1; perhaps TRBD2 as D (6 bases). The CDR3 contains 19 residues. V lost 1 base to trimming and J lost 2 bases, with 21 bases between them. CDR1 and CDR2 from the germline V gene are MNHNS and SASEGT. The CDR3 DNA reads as TGTGCCAGCAGTGAAGGTCCGGAGGGCGGGCGGAGGACCTACAATGAGCAGTTCTTC. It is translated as CASSEGPEGGRRTYNEQFF.

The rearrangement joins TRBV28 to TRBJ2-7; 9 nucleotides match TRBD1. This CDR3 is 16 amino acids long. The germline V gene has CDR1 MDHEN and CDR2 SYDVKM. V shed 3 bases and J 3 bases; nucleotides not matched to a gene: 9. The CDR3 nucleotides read TGTGCCAGCAGTTTTATTATCGGGACAGGGAACTACGAGCAGTACTTC. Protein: CASSFIIGTGNYEQYF.

The CDR3 reads CASSMTTGELFF. CDR3 coding DNA: TGTGCCAGCAGCATGACCACCGGGGAGCTGTTTTTT. J is TRBJ2-2 and V is TRBV5-6; unclear D gene. Trimming took off 4 bases at V and 4 bases at J, with 5 bases between the two ends. Germline V gene sequence: CDR1 SGHDT, CDR2 YYEEEE. The CDR3 is made up of 12 amino acids.

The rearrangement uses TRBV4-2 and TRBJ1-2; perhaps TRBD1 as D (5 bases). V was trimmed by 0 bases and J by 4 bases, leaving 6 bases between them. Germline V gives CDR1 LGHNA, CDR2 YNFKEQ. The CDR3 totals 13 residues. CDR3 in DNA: TGTGCCAGCAGCCAAGAGGGGACCTATGGCTACACCTTC. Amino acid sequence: CASSQEGTYGYTF.

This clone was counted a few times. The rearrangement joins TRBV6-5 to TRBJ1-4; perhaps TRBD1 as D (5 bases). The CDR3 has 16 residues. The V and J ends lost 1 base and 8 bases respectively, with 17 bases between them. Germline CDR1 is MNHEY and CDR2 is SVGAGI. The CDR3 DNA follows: TGTGCCAGCAGTTACTTCCAGGGTACATCTAGGGAAAAACTGTTTTTT. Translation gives CASSYFQGTSREKLFF.

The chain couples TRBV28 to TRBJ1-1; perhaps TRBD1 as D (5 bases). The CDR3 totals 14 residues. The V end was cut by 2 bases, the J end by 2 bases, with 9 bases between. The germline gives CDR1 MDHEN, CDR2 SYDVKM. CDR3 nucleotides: TGTGCCAGCAGTTTAGGGGCCAGCAACACTGAAGCTTTCTTT. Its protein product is CASSLGASNTEAFF. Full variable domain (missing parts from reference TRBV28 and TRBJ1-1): DVKVTQSSRYLVKRTGEKVFLECVQDMDHENMFWYRQDPGLGLRLIYFSYDVKMKEKGDIPEGYSVSREKKERFSLILESASTNQTSMYLCASSLGASNTEAFFGQGTRLTVV.

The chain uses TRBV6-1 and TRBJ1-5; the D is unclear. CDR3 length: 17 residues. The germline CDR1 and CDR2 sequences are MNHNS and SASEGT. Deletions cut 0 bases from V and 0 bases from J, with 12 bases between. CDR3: CASSEALWGYSNQPQHF. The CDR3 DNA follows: TGTGCCAGCAGTGAAGCGCTGTGGGGATATAGCAATCAGCCCCAGCATTTT.

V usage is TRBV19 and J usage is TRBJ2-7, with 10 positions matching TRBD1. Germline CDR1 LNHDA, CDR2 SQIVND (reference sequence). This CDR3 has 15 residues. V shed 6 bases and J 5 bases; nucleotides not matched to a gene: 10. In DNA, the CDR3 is TGTGCCAGTAGCGCCACGGGACAGGGGTTAGACGAGCAGTACTTC. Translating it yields CASSATGQGLDEQYF. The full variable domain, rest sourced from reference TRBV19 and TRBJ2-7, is DGGITQSPKYLFRKEGQNVTLSCEQNLNHDAMYWYRQDPGQGLRLIYYSQIVNDFQKGDIAEGYSVSREKKESFPLTVTSAQKNPTAFYLCASSATGQGLDEQYFGPGTRLTVT.

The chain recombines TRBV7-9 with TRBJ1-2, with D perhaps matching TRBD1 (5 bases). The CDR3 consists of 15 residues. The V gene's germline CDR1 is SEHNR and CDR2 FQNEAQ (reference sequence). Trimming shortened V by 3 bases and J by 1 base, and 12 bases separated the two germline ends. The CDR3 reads CASSLSIGGNYGYTF. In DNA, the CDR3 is TGTGCCAGCAGCTTGTCGATCGGGGGTAACTATGGCTACACCTTC.

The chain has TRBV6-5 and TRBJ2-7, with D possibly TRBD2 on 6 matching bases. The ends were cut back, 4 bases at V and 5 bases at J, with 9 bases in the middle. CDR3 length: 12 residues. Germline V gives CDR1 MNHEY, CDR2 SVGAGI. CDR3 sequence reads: CASSLGEDEQYV. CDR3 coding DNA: TGTGCCAGCAGTTTGGGGGAGGACGAGCAGTACGTC.

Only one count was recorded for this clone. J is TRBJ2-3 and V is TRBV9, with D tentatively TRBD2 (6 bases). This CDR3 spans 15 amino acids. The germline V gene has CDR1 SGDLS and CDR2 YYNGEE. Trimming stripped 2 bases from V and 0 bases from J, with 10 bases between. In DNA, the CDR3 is TGTGCCAGCAGCGTCTATGGGACTAGCACAGATACGCAGTATTTT. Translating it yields CASSVYGTSTDTQYF.

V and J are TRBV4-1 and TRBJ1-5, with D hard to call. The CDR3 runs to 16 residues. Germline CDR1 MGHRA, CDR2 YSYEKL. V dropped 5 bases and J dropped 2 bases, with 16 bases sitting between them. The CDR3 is CASSVRGGDGNQPQHF. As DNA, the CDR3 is TGCGCCAGCAGCGTCCGGGGAGGAGATGGCAATCAGCCCCAGCATTTT.

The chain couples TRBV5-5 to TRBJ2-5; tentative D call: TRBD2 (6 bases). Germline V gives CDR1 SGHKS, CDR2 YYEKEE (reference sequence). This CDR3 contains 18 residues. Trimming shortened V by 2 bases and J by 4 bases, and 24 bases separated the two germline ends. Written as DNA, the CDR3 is TGTGCCAGCAGCTTTGCGGAGTGGGTAGCGGCCCCTCGAGAGACCCAGTACTTC. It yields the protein CASSFAEWVAAPRETQYF.

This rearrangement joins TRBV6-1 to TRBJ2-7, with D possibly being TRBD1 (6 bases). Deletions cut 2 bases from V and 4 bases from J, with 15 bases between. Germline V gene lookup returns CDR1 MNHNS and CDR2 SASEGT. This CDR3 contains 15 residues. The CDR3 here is CASSESPGEAYEQYF. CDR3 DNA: TGTGCCAGCAGTGAATCGCCAGGGGAAGCATACGAGCAGTACTTC.

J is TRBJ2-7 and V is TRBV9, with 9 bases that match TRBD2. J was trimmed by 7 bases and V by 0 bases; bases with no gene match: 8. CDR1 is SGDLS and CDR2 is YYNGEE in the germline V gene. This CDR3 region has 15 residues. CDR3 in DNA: TGTGCCAGCAGCGTAGGCTCTAGCGGGGTGGAGGAGCAGTACTTC. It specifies CASSVGSSGVEEQYF.

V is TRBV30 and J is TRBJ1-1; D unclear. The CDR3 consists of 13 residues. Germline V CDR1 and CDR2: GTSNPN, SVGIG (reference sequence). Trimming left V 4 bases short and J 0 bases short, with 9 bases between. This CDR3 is CAWTGVMNTEAFF. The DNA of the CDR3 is TGTGCCTGGACGGGCGTCATGAACACTGAAGCTTTCTTT.

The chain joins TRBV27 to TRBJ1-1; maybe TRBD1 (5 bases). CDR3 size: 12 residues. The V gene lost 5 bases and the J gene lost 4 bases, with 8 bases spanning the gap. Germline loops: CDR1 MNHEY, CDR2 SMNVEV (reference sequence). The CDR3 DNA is TGTGCCAGCAGTACCGGGGGCACTGAAGCTTTCTTT. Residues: CASSTGGTEAFF.

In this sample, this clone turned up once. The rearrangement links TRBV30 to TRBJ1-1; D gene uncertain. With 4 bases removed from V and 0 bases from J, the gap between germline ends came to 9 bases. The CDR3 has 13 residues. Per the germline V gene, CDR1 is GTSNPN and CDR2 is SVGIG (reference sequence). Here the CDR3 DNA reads TGTGCCTGGATAGCCAGTGTGAACACTGAAGCTTTCTTT. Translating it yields CAWIASVNTEAFF. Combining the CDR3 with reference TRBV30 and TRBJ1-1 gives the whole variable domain SQTIHQWPATLVQPVGSPLSLECTVEGTSNPNLYWYRQAAGRGLQLLFYSVGIGQISSEVPQNLSASRPQDRQFILSSKKLLLSDSGFYLCAWIASVNTEAFFGQGTRLTVV.

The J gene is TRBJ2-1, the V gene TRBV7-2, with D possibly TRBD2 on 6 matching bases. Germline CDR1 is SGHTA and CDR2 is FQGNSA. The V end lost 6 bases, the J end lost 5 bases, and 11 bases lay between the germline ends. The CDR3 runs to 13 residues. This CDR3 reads CASRAGFHNEQFF. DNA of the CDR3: TGTGCCAGCAGGGCGGGATTTCACAATGAGCAGTTCTTC.

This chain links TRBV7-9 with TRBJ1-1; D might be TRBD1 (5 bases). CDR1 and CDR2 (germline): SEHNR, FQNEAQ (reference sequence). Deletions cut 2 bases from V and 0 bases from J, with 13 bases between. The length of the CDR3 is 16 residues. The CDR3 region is CASSLLGASMNTEAFF. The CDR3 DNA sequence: TGTGCCAGCAGCTTACTCGGGGCGTCTATGAACACTGAAGCTTTCTTT.

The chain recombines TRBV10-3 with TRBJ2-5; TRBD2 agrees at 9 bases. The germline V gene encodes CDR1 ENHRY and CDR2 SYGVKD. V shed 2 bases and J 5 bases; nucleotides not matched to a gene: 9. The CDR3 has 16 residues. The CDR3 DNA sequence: TGTGCCATCAGTGAGAGGGTCCTAGCGGGATATGAGACCCAGTACTTC. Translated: CAISERVLAGYETQYF.

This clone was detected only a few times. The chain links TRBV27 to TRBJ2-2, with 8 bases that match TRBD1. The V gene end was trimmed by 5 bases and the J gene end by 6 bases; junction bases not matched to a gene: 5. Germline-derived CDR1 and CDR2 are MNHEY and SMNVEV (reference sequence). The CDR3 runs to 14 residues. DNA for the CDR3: TGTGCCAGCAGTCCCCAGGGGGCGGCCGGGGAGCTGTTTTTT. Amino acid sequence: CASSPQGAAGELFF.

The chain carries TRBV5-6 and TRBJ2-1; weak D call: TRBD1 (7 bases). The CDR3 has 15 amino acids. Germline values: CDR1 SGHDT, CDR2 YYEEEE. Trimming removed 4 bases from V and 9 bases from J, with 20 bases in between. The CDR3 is CASSDTGEARSEQFF. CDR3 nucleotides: TGTGCCAGCAGCGACACAGGGGAGGCGAGAAGTGAGCAGTTCTTC.

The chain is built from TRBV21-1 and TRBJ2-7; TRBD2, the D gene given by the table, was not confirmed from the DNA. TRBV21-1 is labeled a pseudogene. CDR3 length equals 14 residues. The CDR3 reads CASSDLPPEGEQYV. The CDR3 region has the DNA TGTGCCAGCAGCGATCTCCCTCCGGAGGGCGAGCAGTACGTC.

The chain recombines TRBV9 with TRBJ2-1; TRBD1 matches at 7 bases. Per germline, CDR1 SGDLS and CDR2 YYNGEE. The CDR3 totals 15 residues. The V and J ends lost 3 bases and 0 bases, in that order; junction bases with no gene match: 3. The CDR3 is CASSGGTDSYNEQFF. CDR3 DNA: TGTGCCAGCAGCGGAGGGACAGACTCCTACAATGAGCAGTTCTTC.